These 27 T cell receptor beta chains share one sample of origin, sequenced in a study of blood T cell repertoires in COVID-19. Assay: immunoSEQ multiplex PCR; the TCRdb copy retains only in-frame clones and omits some. The data show a few hundred thousand clones, with roughly 90% seen just once and approximately 3% held by the top ten. Sequencing input: peripheral blood. Receptors originate from a woman aged 25 to 39 with COVID-19, enrolled during active disease.

The gene calls are TRBV19 and TRBJ2-1; 8 bases agree with TRBD1. Germline V lookup: CDR1 LNHDA, CDR2 SQIVND (reference sequence). This CDR3 is 15 amino acids long. Losses at the gene ends were 5 bases for V and 3 bases for J; bases not matched to a gene: 6. CDR3 in amino acids: CASSSAGGSYNEQFF. CDR3 nucleotide sequence: TGTGCCAGTAGTTCAGCAGGGGGCAGCTACAATGAGCAGTTCTTC.

The rearrangement uses TRBV9 and TRBJ2-3; 11 nucleotides agree with TRBD2. V shed 2 bases and J 5 bases; nucleotides not matched to a gene: 10. This CDR3 spans 17 amino acids. CDR1 is SGDLS and CDR2 is YYNGEE in the germline V gene. As DNA, the CDR3 is TGTGCCAGCAGCGTCAACTTAGCGGGAGGGTCGGGAGATACGCAGTATTTT. Its translation is CASSVNLAGGSGDTQYF.

This clone has a handful of counts. V gene TRBV5-1 combines with J gene TRBJ1-6, with D perhaps matching TRBD1 (6 bases). This CDR3 contains 13 residues. Trimming cost V 4 bases and J 8 bases, with 10 bases left between them. Germline loops: CDR1 SGHRS, CDR2 YFSETQ. The CDR3 sequence is CASSPRTDSPLHF. Here the CDR3 DNA reads TGCGCCAGCAGCCCCAGGACAGATTCACCCCTCCACTTT.

This clone was found once. The rearrangement joins TRBV24-1 to TRBJ1-1; D uncertain. V was clipped by 3 bases and J by 11 bases, with 9 bases between them. CDR1 and CDR2 (germline): KGHDR, SFDVKD. The CDR3 runs 11 residues. The CDR3 loop is CATSDDGGAFF. For the CDR3, the DNA is TGTGCCACCAGTGATGACGGCGGGGCTTTCTTT.

This sequence joins TRBV28 and TRBJ1-4; 7 bases match TRBD1. This CDR3 has 15 residues. The V segment lost 0 bases and the J segment 4 bases; nucleotides outside the gene matches: 2. CDR1 is MDHEN and CDR2 is SYDVKM in the germline V gene. In DNA form, the CDR3 reads TGTGCCAGCAGTTTATGGGGGACAGATAATGAAAAACTGTTTTTT. It is translated as CASSLWGTDNEKLFF.

This clone showed up just once. This sequence joins TRBV27 and TRBJ1-5, with D perhaps TRBD1 (6 bases). Germline V CDR1 and CDR2: MNHEY, SMNVEV (reference sequence). This CDR3 has 15 residues. The V and J ends lost 5 bases and 4 bases respectively, with 15 bases between them. CDR3: CASSTRGFWNQPQHF. The DNA for the CDR3 is TGTGCCAGCAGTACCAGGGGTTTTTGGAATCAGCCCCAGCATTTT.

This chain uses TRBV28 with TRBJ2-3; TRBD1 might be the D (6 bases). Germline CDR1 is MDHEN and CDR2 is SYDVKM. Trimming pared 5 bases from V and 2 bases from J, leaving 17 bases between. CDR3 size: 16 residues. CDR3 nucleotides: TGTGCCAGCAGTCCCCCCGCCGGGACAAACACAGATACGCAGTATTTT. Protein sequence: CASSPPAGTNTDTQYF.

This clone turned up a few times. V is TRBV5-1 and J is TRBJ1-1; maybe TRBD1 (5 bases). Trimming removed 0 bases from V and 7 bases from J, with 16 bases in between. Germline values: CDR1 SGHRS, CDR2 YFSETQ. This CDR3 contains 15 residues. Here the CDR3 reads CASSLVEGALGEAFF. In DNA, the CDR3 is TGCGCCAGCAGCTTGGTGGAAGGGGCATTGGGTGAAGCTTTCTTT. Drawing the rest from reference TRBV5-1 and TRBJ1-1, the complete variable domain is KAGVTQTPRYLIKTRGQQVTLSCSPISGHRSVSWYQQTPGQGLQFLFEYFSETQRNKGNFPGRFSGRQFSNSRSEMNVSTLELGDSALYLCASSLVEGALGEAFFGQGTRLTVV.

The chain recombines TRBV27 with TRBJ2-1, with TRBD2 identical over 9 bases. CDR3 length equals 17 residues. V shed 1 base, J shed 7 bases, and the junction held 11 bases outside the gene matches. Germline CDR1 and CDR2: MNHEY and SMNVEV (reference sequence). In nucleotides, the CDR3 is TGTGCCAGCAGTTTATTCTGGACTAGCGAACTGGGGAATGAGCAGTTCTTC. Translation: CASSLFWTSELGNEQFF.

The chain links TRBV9 to TRBJ2-1; 14 nucleotides align to TRBD2. The CDR3 contains 15 residues. Trimming cost V 4 bases and J 8 bases; bases outside gene matches: 5. Germline assignment: CDR1 SGDLS and CDR2 YYNGEE. The DNA for the CDR3 is TGTGCCAGCAGCCCGCGACTAGCGGGAGGGCATGAGCAGTTCTTC. Encoded protein: CASSPRLAGGHEQFF.

This chain connects TRBV28 to TRBJ1-2; D is ambiguous. Trimming took 6 bases from V and 6 from J, leaving 14 bases between them. Germline V gives CDR1 MDHEN, CDR2 SYDVKM. The CDR3 is 13 amino acids. This chain's CDR3 is CASSVRRRDGYTF. The CDR3 DNA sequence: TGTGCCAGCAGCGTCAGGAGGCGTGATGGCTACACCTTC.

CDR3 amino acids: CASSLATSDSQETQYF. The CDR3 DNA sequence: TGTGCCAGCAGCTTGGCCACTAGCGACAGCCAAGAGACCCAGTACTTC. This rearrangement joins TRBV5-6 to TRBJ2-5, with 7 bases lining up with TRBD2. CDR3 length: 16 amino acids. CDR1 and CDR2 from the germline V gene are SGHDT and YYEEEE. The V and J ends lost 0 bases and 1 base, in that order; junction bases with no gene match: 6.

This chain joins TRBV18 and TRBJ2-7, with 11 bases matching TRBD1. Germline V gene data show CDR1 as KGHSH and CDR2 as LQKENI. CDR3 length: 15 amino acids. Trimming took 3 bases from V and 4 from J; bases not matched to a gene: 5. The DNA of the CDR3 is TGTGCCAGCTCACCCTCCGGGACAGGGGGTTACGAGCAGTACTTC. This sequence encodes CASSPSGTGGYEQYF.

The CDR3 DNA reads TGTGCCAGCAGCTTAGGGCCAGGGGGCATCTATGGCTACACCTTC. Translated, it gives CASSLGPGGIYGYTF. The chain joins TRBV11-2 to TRBJ1-2; 8 bases are a match to TRBD1. V lost 1 base and J lost 4; bases outside the gene matches: 5. This CDR3 has 15 amino acids. Germline CDR1 reads SGHAT; CDR2 reads FQNNGV.

CDR3 in amino acids: CASSKARTGSSYEQYF. CDR3 nucleotide sequence: TGTGCCAGTAGTAAAGCCCGAACAGGGAGCTCCTACGAGCAGTACTTC. This rearrangement joins TRBV19 to TRBJ2-7; the D gene is possibly TRBD1 (6 bases). Germline V gives CDR1 LNHDA, CDR2 SQIVND (reference sequence). This CDR3 has 16 residues. Trimming left V 4 bases short and J 0 bases short, with 16 bases between.

In its sample, this clone was seen a few times. CDR3 DNA sequence: TGTGCCAGCAGCCACCGACTAGCGGACCACAATGAGCAGTTCTTC. Translating gives CASSHRLADHNEQFF. The genes are TRBV7-8 and TRBJ2-1; 9 bases line up with TRBD2. With 5 bases clipped from V and 5 bases from J, the junction kept 7 bases outside the gene matches. The CDR3 covers 15 residues. Germline values: CDR1 SGHVS, CDR2 FQNEAQ.

The chain is built from TRBV28 and TRBJ2-4; D is uncertain. The V end was cut by 5 bases, the J end by 0 bases, with 11 bases between. CDR3 length: 15 amino acids. Germline CDR1 MDHEN, CDR2 SYDVKM. The CDR3 DNA sequence: TGTGCCAGCAGTCCCCGGGTGGAAGCCAAAAACATTCAGTACTTC. The encoded protein is CASSPRVEAKNIQYF.

The rearrangement uses TRBV27 and TRBJ2-5, with TRBD1 matching over 9 bases. This CDR3 is 14 amino acids long. Germline CDR1 and CDR2: MNHEY and SMNVEV (reference sequence). V gave up 6 bases and J gave up 1 base; unmatched junction bases: 3. CDR3 residues: CASSRDRAQETQYF. For the CDR3, the DNA is TGTGCCAGCAGCCGGGACAGGGCCCAAGAGACCCAGTACTTC.

The chain recombines TRBV10-1 with TRBJ2-3; D is unresolved. Looked up from germline, CDR1 is WNHNN and CDR2 is SYGVQD (reference sequence). This CDR3 is 14 amino acids long. Trimming took off 1 base at V and 2 bases at J, with 7 bases between the two ends. CDR3 sequence reads: CASSEWQYTDTQYF. The CDR3 DNA follows: TGCGCCAGCAGTGAGTGGCAGTACACAGATACGCAGTATTTT.

The chain employs TRBV24-1 and TRBJ1-6; the D is unclear. Per the germline V gene, CDR1 is KGHDR and CDR2 is SFDVKD. The CDR3 loop spans 14 amino acids. The V gene lost 2 bases and the J gene lost 7 bases, with 8 bases spanning the gap. CDR3 in amino acids: CATSDSRENSPLHF. The CDR3, as DNA: TGTGCCACCAGTGATTCGCGGGAGAATTCACCCCTCCACTTT.

The V gene is TRBV7-8, the J gene TRBJ2-3; unclear D gene. The V gene lost 1 base and the J gene lost 0 bases, with 14 bases spanning the gap. The germline gives CDR1 SGHVS, CDR2 FQNEAQ. The CDR3 totals 17 residues. The chain's CDR3 is CASSLDLSRSSTDTQYF. The CDR3, as DNA: TGTGCCAGCAGCTTAGATCTCAGCAGGTCTAGCACAGATACGCAGTATTTT.

The chain combines TRBV5-1 with TRBJ1-6; no definite D call. Germline values: CDR1 SGHRS, CDR2 YFSETQ. CDR3 length: 20 amino acids. With 4 bases removed from V and 0 bases from J, the gap between germline ends came to 23 bases. CDR3 DNA sequence: TGCGCCAGCAGCCCGACTCCCGGACTCCGACCCAGCTCCTATAATTCACCCCTCCACTTT. It encodes CASSPTPGLRPSSYNSPLHF.

This clone was detected only a few times. This chain uses TRBV4-2 with TRBJ1-2; D ambiguous. CDR3 length: 13 amino acids. In germline, CDR1 is LGHNA, CDR2 YNFKEQ. Between the trimmed V and J ends, which lost 4 bases and 6 bases, there was a span of 12 bases. The CDR3 DNA reads TGTGCCAGCAGCCTCCCGGAGGCCAATGGCTACACCTTC. This codes for CASSLPEANGYTF.

The chain couples TRBV19 to TRBJ2-3, with a tentative D call TRBD2 (6 bases). V was clipped by 2 bases and J by 3 bases, with 12 bases between them. The CDR3 is 15 residues long. The germline CDR1 and CDR2 sequences are LNHDA and SQIVND (reference sequence). The CDR3 sequence: CASSIQLARTDTQYF. CDR3 in DNA: TGTGCCAGTAGTATACAACTAGCACGGACAGATACGCAGTATTTT.

The chain recombines TRBV2 with TRBJ2-7, with 10 nucleotides matching TRBD1. Germline CDR1 and CDR2: SNHLY and FYNNEI. The CDR3 runs to 16 residues. With V trimmed by 0 bases and J by 4 bases, 6 bases remained unmatched. In nucleotides, the CDR3 is TGTGCCAGCAGTGAAGCGCAGGACAGGGGGGGATACGAGCAGTACTTC. Translation gives CASSEAQDRGGYEQYF.

The chain has TRBV5-1 and TRBJ2-1; TRBD1 agrees at 8 bases. The CDR3 runs to 16 residues. CDR1 SGHRS and CDR2 YFSETQ come from the germline V gene. With 0 bases clipped from V and 7 bases from J, the junction kept 9 bases outside the gene matches. CDR3 sequence: CASSLAEDREDNEQFF. The DNA for the CDR3 is TGCGCCAGCAGCTTGGCCGAGGACAGGGAGGATAATGAGCAGTTCTTC. Variable domain in full (rest from reference TRBV5-1 and TRBJ2-1): KAGVTQTPRYLIKTRGQQVTLSCSPISGHRSVSWYQQTPGQGLQFLFEYFSETQRNKGNFPGRFSGRQFSNSRSEMNVSTLELGDSALYLCASSLAEDREDNEQFFGPGTRLTVL.

This clone was observed a few times. V is TRBV4-2 and J is TRBJ2-3; perhaps TRBD2 as D (5 bases). This CDR3 region has 16 residues. Germline CDR1 LGHNA, CDR2 YNFKEQ. The V and J ends lost 2 bases and 3 bases respectively, with 15 bases between them. CDR3 region: CASSQTAREWTDTQYF. DNA for the CDR3: TGTGCCAGCAGCCAAACGGCGAGGGAGTGGACAGATACGCAGTATTTT.